These 8 T cell receptor beta chains share one sample of origin, sequenced in a study of graft-versus-host responses after intestinal transplantation. The antigens these receptors bind are not known. The table came from immunoSEQ multiplex PCR; TCRdb's copy has only in-frame clones and leaves some out. This sample has roughly 90,000 clones; roughly nine tenths occur once, and the top ten carry more than 0.25%. This material consisted of unstimulated CD4+ T cells sorted from spleen or lymph node cells, taken before transplant. The receptors here all came from a human donor who was the organ donor for an intestinal transplant.

The chain uses TRBV11-2 and TRBJ1-5; 10 bases agree with TRBD1. The germline CDR1 and CDR2 sequences are SGHAT and FQNNGV. The V segment lost 5 bases and the J segment 6 bases; nucleotides outside the gene matches: 4. This CDR3 has 14 amino acids. The chain's CDR3 is CASSRQGAGQPQHF. DNA for the CDR3: TGTGCCAGCAGCCGACAGGGGGCGGGTCAGCCCCAGCATTTT.

The genes are TRBV11-3 and TRBJ2-3; D is unresolved. In germline, CDR1 is SGHNT, CDR2 YENEEA. V was pared by 10 bases and J by 4 bases, with 15 bases between. This CDR3 has 13 residues. The CDR3 here is CATRPPAADTQYF. The CDR3, as DNA: TGTGCCACCAGACCTCCCGCAGCAGATACGCAGTATTTT. Full variable domain (missing parts from reference TRBV11-3 and TRBJ2-3): EAGVVQSPRYKIIEKKQPVAFWCNPISGHNTLYWYLQNLGQGPELLIRYENEEAVDDSQLPKDRFSAERLKGVDSTLKIQPAELGDSAVYLCATRPPAADTQYFGPGTRLTVL.

V gene TRBV28 combines with J gene TRBJ2-1; 10 nucleotides agree with TRBD2. The CDR3 extends over 14 amino acids. The ends lost 7 bases at V and 8 bases at J; junction bases unmatched: 8. CDR1 and CDR2 from the germline V gene are MDHEN and SYDVKM. The DNA of the CDR3 is TGTGCCAGCACCCCTAGCGGGAGTCCTCATGAGCAGTTCTTC. Its protein is CASTPSGSPHEQFF.

For the CDR3, the DNA is TGTGCCAGCAGCTTCCACCGCGGCGGCTACGGCGAGCAGTACTTC. This encodes CASSFHRGGYGEQYF. The chain links TRBV11-2 to TRBJ2-7; D gene ambiguous. Germline values: CDR1 SGHAT, CDR2 FQNNGV. V was cut by 3 bases and J by 6 bases, with 18 bases left in between. The length of the CDR3 is 15 residues.

The V call is TRBV5-5, the J call TRBJ2-7, with TRBD1 matching 7 bases. The CDR3 runs 14 residues. Germline V gene data show CDR1 as SGHKS and CDR2 as YYEKEE (reference sequence). J lost 7 bases, V lost 2 bases, and 9 bases had no gene match. Here the CDR3 reads CASSFGQVRVEQYF. The CDR3 DNA follows: TGTGCCAGCAGCTTTGGACAGGTCCGTGTGGAGCAGTACTTC.

The chain is built from TRBV28 and TRBJ2-1, with D tentatively TRBD2 (5 bases). V was clipped by 3 bases and J by 7 bases, with 13 bases between them. Germline-derived CDR1 and CDR2 are MDHEN and SYDVKM. This CDR3 has 14 amino acids. CDR3 region: CASSFSGSANEQFF. The DNA of the CDR3 is TGTGCCAGCAGTTTCAGTGGGAGTGCGAATGAGCAGTTCTTC. The full variable domain, in which reference TRBV28 and TRBJ2-1 provide the parts outside the CDR3, is DVKVTQSSRYLVKRTGEKVFLECVQDMDHENMFWYRQDPGLGLRLIYFSYDVKMKEKGDIPEGYSVSREKKERFSLILESASTNQTSMYLCASSFSGSANEQFFGPGTRLTVL.

This clone came up once. DNA for the CDR3: TGCGCCAGCAGCGGGAAACAGGGGGCGCCCACTGAAGCTTTCTTT. Its translation is CASSGKQGAPTEAFF. This chain joins TRBV5-1 and TRBJ1-1; 9 nucleotides align to TRBD1. The CDR3 spans 15 residues. Germline V CDR1 and CDR2: SGHRS, YFSETQ. V was clipped by 4 bases and J by 4 bases; unmatched bases: 8.

The gene calls are TRBV6-1 and TRBJ2-1, with 7 bases that match TRBD2. The CDR3 sequence is 14 residues long. The V segment lost 2 bases and the J segment 4 bases; nucleotides outside the gene matches: 2. CDR1 MNHNS and CDR2 SASEGT come from the germline V gene. CDR3: CASSELAAYNEQFF. The CDR3 DNA follows: TGTGCCAGCAGTGAACTAGCGGCTTACAATGAGCAGTTCTTC.